What follows are 22 T cell receptor beta chains derived from one specimen sequenced in a study of cytomegalovirus exposure and HLA in healthy donors. 13 Jbeta primers and 60 Vbeta primers were used for the PCR. The protocol was immunoSEQ multiplex PCR, while the TCRdb copy is restricted to in-frame clones and leaves out a portion. The sample includes some 150,000 clones, about 80% of them seen just once. The sequenced material came from PBMCs. These receptors were obtained from a young woman in good health and CMV-seronegative.

The chain carries TRBV2 and TRBJ2-2; TRBD2 matches at 7 bases. Germline loops: CDR1 SNHLY, CDR2 FYNNEI. This CDR3 has 14 residues. V shed 7 bases and J 7 bases; nucleotides not matched to a gene: 9. CDR3 sequence: CASTSRDYGGELFF. DNA of the CDR3: TGTGCCAGCACTAGCCGGGACTACGGCGGGGAGCTGTTTTTT.

The chain recombines TRBV7-3 with TRBJ1-2; 11 bases map to TRBD1. The CDR3 has 13 residues. Trimming took 5 bases from V and 7 from J; bases not matched to a gene: 3. The germline CDR1 and CDR2 sequences are SGHTA and FQGTGA. This chain's CDR3 is CASSLGQGGGYTF. DNA for the CDR3: TGTGCCAGCAGCCTGGGACAGGGGGGTGGCTACACCTTC.

The rearrangement uses TRBV4-1 and TRBJ1-1, with 9 bases aligning to TRBD1. Germline V CDR1 and CDR2: MGHRA, YSYEKL. V dropped 3 bases and J dropped 0; count of bases not matched to a gene: 8. The CDR3 totals 17 residues. CDR3 in DNA: TGCGCCAGCAGCCAGCCGGGACAGGGTAACATGAACACTGAAGCTTTCTTT. Encoded protein: CASSQPGQGNMNTEAFF.

A single count supports this clone. V usage is TRBV9 and J usage is TRBJ1-1; no clear D gene. Germline V gene lookup returns CDR1 SGDLS and CDR2 YYNGEE. Deletions cut 3 bases from V and 1 base from J, with 7 bases between. The CDR3 extends over 13 amino acids. The CDR3 reads CASSERQNTEAFF. The CDR3 region has the DNA TGTGCCAGCAGCGAAAGACAGAACACTGAAGCTTTCTTT.

The chain carries TRBV7-9 and TRBJ2-7; 12 bases match TRBD1. The CDR3 contains 16 residues. The germline V gene encodes CDR1 SEHNR and CDR2 FQNEAQ (reference sequence). V shed 4 bases, J shed 2 bases, and the junction held 6 bases outside the gene matches. The DNA of the CDR3 is TGTGCCAGCAGCTCCCCGGGACAGGGGGCTCCCTACGAGCAGTACTTC. This encodes CASSSPGQGAPYEQYF.

The chain is built from TRBV28 and TRBJ1-2, with D hard to call. CDR1 MDHEN and CDR2 SYDVKM come from the germline V gene. This CDR3 has 14 amino acids. V was pared by 4 bases and J by 3 bases, with 12 bases between. CDR3 sequence (DNA): TGTGCCAGCAGTTCCCAAGACACCTACTATGGCTACACCTTC. It yields the protein CASSSQDTYYGYTF.

The chain recombines TRBV7-6 with TRBJ2-3; no clear D gene. The CDR3 has 11 residues. The V gene's germline CDR1 is SGHVS and CDR2 FNYEAQ. V lost 8 bases and J 5 bases, leaving 8 bases between the germline ends. CDR3 sequence: CASRVGDTQYF. As DNA, the CDR3 is TGTGCCAGCCGGGTGGGAGATACGCAGTATTTT.

The rearrangement joins TRBV28 to TRBJ1-1; tentatively, D is TRBD1 (6 bases). V was pared by 5 bases and J by 4 bases, with 11 bases between. This CDR3 comprises 13 residues. Per the germline V gene, CDR1 is MDHEN and CDR2 is SYDVKM. CDR3 sequence reads: CASSTGTPTEAFF. CDR3 bases: TGTGCCAGCAGTACCGGGACACCCACTGAAGCTTTCTTT.

J is TRBJ1-5 and V is TRBV4-1; a weak D match, TRBD1 (5 bases). V lost 0 bases and J lost 2, with 14 bases in between. CDR1 and CDR2 from the germline V gene are MGHRA and YSYEKL. This CDR3 contains 17 residues. The CDR3 loop reads CASSQEFGGWGNQPQHF. The CDR3 DNA reads TGCGCCAGCAGCCAAGAGTTCGGGGGTTGGGGCAATCAGCCCCAGCATTTT.

The J gene is TRBJ1-3, the V gene TRBV4-1, with TRBD1 identical over 7 bases. Trimming at V came to 4 bases and at J to 0 bases, leaving 6 bases not matched to a gene. The V gene's germline CDR1 is MGHRA and CDR2 YSYEKL. The CDR3 extends over 16 amino acids. Written as DNA, the CDR3 is TGCGCCAGCAGCCCCTCGGACAGGACCTCTGGAAACACCATATATTTT. It codes for CASSPSDRTSGNTIYF.

The chain joins TRBV19 to TRBJ1-5; 9 bases align to TRBD1. CDR3 size: 17 residues. V shed 1 base, J shed 3 bases, and the junction held 7 bases outside the gene matches. CDR1 is LNHDA and CDR2 is SQIVND in the germline V gene (reference sequence). CDR3 in amino acids: CASSIVLGQGINQPQHF. The CDR3 DNA reads TGTGCCAGTAGTATAGTTTTAGGACAGGGGATCAATCAGCCCCAGCATTTT.

This clone was detected only once. The chain links TRBV20-1 to TRBJ2-3; D gene uncertain. The V and J ends lost 6 bases and 1 base respectively, with 5 bases between them. In germline, CDR1 is DFQATT, CDR2 SNEGSKA (reference sequence). The CDR3 totals 11 residues. The CDR3 here is CSAPGTDTQYF. The CDR3, as DNA: TGCAGTGCACCGGGCACAGATACGCAGTATTTT.

V and J are TRBV7-9 and TRBJ2-2; 12 bases are a match to TRBD1. Trimming at V came to 4 bases and at J to 4 bases, leaving 7 bases not matched to a gene. This CDR3 is 17 amino acids long. Germline CDR1 SEHNR, CDR2 FQNEAQ (reference sequence). The CDR3 sequence is CASSSDLGQGATGELFF. The CDR3 nucleotides read TGTGCCAGCAGCTCAGACTTGGGACAGGGGGCCACCGGGGAGCTGTTTTTT.

This rearrangement joins TRBV6-1 to TRBJ1-3, with D unresolved. The V end was cut by 8 bases, the J end by 0 bases, with 11 bases between. The CDR3 extends over 14 amino acids. Germline V lookup: CDR1 MNHNS, CDR2 SASEGT. The CDR3 loop reads CASGLHDSGNTIYF. For the CDR3, the DNA is TGTGCCAGCGGCCTTCATGACTCTGGAAACACCATATATTTT.

The genes are TRBV7-3 and TRBJ2-1; unclear D gene. The ends were cut back, 5 bases at V and 0 bases at J, with 8 bases in the middle. Germline V gene data show CDR1 as SGHTA and CDR2 as FQGTGA. The CDR3 is made up of 14 amino acids. The CDR3 loop reads CASSPSRSYNEQFF. CDR3 DNA sequence: TGTGCCAGCAGCCCTAGTCGCTCCTACAATGAGCAGTTCTTC.

The chain uses TRBV23-1 and TRBJ1-4; 9 nucleotides match TRBD1. TRBV23-1 is annotated as an ORF whose role is uncertain. The J segment lost 5 bases and the V segment lost 6 bases, leaving 4 bases of the junction unmatched. This CDR3 region has 14 residues. The CDR3 coding sequence is TGCGCCAGCAGCCCCGGGACAGGGAATGAAAAACTGTTTTTT. This encodes CASSPGTGNEKLFF.

The chain has TRBV6-1 and TRBJ1-1; D not resolved. CDR1 and CDR2 from the germline V gene are MNHNS and SASEGT. V was pared by 6 bases and J by 1 base, with 6 bases between. This CDR3 region has 12 residues. The CDR3 region is CASRWANTEAFF. In DNA form, the CDR3 reads TGTGCCAGCAGATGGGCGAACACTGAAGCTTTCTTT.

V is TRBV6-1 and J is TRBJ1-1, with TRBD1 identical over 8 bases. J lost 4 bases, V lost 6 bases, and 7 bases had no gene match. The CDR3 covers 14 residues. Looked up from germline, CDR1 is MNHNS and CDR2 is SASEGT. This chain's CDR3 is CASSSTTGGTEAFF. CDR3 DNA: TGTGCCAGCAGCAGTACCACAGGGGGCACTGAAGCTTTCTTT.

This rearrangement joins TRBV6-6 to TRBJ2-7, with 7 nucleotides matching TRBD1. With 2 bases clipped from V and 4 bases from J, the junction kept 8 bases outside the gene matches. Germline assignment: CDR1 MNHNY and CDR2 SVGAGI (reference sequence). This CDR3 has 15 amino acids. Written as DNA, the CDR3 is TGTGCCAGCAGTTACCCCCAAGGGGGCTTTTACGAGCAGTACTTC. This translates into CASSYPQGGFYEQYF.

The genes are TRBV6-1 and TRBJ2-7; 10 bases are a match to TRBD1. V lost 7 bases, J lost 4 bases, and 7 bases stayed unmatched. CDR1 is MNHNS and CDR2 is SASEGT in the germline V gene. This CDR3 comprises 14 residues. CDR3 in amino acids: CASNRGQGGYEQYF. CDR3 DNA sequence: TGTGCCAGCAACCGTGGACAGGGGGGTTACGAGCAGTACTTC.

This chain links TRBV7-2 with TRBJ2-5, with D possibly TRBD1 on 5 matching bases. Germline V gene sequence: CDR1 SGHTA, CDR2 FQGNSA. The CDR3 totals 15 residues. Between the trimmed V and J ends, which lost 2 bases and 2 bases, there was a span of 12 bases. CDR3 DNA: TGTGCCAGCAGCTTATTTGGGGCGCTACAAGAGACCCAGTACTTC. It codes for CASSLFGALQETQYF.

This clone was seen only a few times. The chain carries TRBV11-3 and TRBJ2-1, with 8 bases fitting TRBD2. This CDR3 spans 15 amino acids. After removal of 5 bases from V and 5 bases from J, the junction contained 8 bases not matched to a gene. Germline values: CDR1 SGHNT, CDR2 YENEEA. The CDR3: CASSPQRGFNNEQFF. The CDR3 coding sequence is TGTGCCAGCAGCCCACAGCGGGGGTTCAACAATGAGCAGTTCTTC.